This TCR beta chain was observed in a study of T cell repertoires in cytomegalovirus infection. About the research overall: CMV infection together with matching HLA type was indicated by public TCR beta signatures.

TCRdb passed the reads through MiXCR, listing each CDR3 protein once. The sample records 200,000 to 300,000 distinct CDR3 sequences, approximately 8.3% being singletons. This clonotype was found a few times. This CDR3 spans 13 amino acids. V trimming: 2 bases; J trimming: 4 bases; junction bases outside the gene matches: 4. Germline V lookup: CDR1 SQVTM, CDR2 ANQGSEA. This receptor was obtained from a human donor in good health (CMV status not recorded). Some clones in this sample may be carry-over from other donors' samples. This chain uses TRBV29-1 with TRBJ2-7; 8 positions match TRBD2. Sequencing input: PBMCs. In DNA, the CDR3 is TGCAGCGTTGAAAGCGGGAGTCGGTACGAGCAGTACTTC. Encoded protein: CSVESGSRYEQYF.